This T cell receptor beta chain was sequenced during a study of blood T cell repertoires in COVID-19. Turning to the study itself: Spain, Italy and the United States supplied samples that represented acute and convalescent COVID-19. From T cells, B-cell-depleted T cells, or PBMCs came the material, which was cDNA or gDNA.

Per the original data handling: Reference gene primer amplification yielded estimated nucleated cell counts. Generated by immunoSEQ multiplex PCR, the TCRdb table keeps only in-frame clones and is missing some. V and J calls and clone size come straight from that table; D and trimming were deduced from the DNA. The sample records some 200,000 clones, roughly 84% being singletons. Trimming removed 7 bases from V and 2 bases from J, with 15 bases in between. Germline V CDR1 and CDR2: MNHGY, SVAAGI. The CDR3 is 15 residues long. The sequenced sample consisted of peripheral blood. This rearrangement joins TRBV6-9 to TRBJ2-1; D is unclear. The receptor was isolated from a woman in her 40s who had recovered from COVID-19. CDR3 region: CASTLERAPYNEQFF. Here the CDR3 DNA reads TGTGCCAGCACCCTAGAGAGAGCCCCCTACAATGAGCAGTTCTTC.